The 30 T cell receptor beta chains below all came from one sample that was sequenced in a study of radiation and T cells in renal cell carcinoma (dated by TCRdb to about 2020). Libraries were built with the immunoSEQ multiplex PCR assay. Not all clones reach the TCRdb copy of this immuneACCESS table, which keeps in-frame sequences only. Checked studies attribute under half of the gap to unresolved V genes and leave the rest unexplained. The sample table lists tens of thousands of clones, roughly 85% of them with a count of one. Around 21% of the sample is taken by the ten largest. This sample's time point label indicates: blood 2 weeks post-SBRT. The label giving this sample's treatment or condition can be read as: 15 Gy SBRT to primary tumor, nephrectomy 4 weeks later. The source was blood, collected from a patient whose treatment included radiotherapy and nephrectomy. The origin of the receptors is a woman in her fifties or sixties with renal cell carcinoma.

The chain recombines TRBV4-2 with TRBJ2-6; 9 nucleotides match TRBD2. Trimming cost V 4 bases and J 0 bases; bases outside gene matches: 7. The germline gives CDR1 LGHNA, CDR2 YNFKEQ. The CDR3 sequence is 18 residues long. This CDR3 is CASSPALAGISGANVLTF. The CDR3 DNA sequence: TGTGCCAGCAGCCCCGCGCTAGCGGGAATCTCTGGGGCCAACGTCCTGACTTTC.

The gene calls are TRBV7-2 and TRBJ2-1; no reliable D call. Germline CDR1 SGHTA, CDR2 FQGNSA. This CDR3 region has 12 residues. V was shortened by 3 bases and J by 6 bases, with 6 bases between the two germline ends. CDR3 sequence reads: CASSFASNEQFF. The CDR3 DNA reads TGTGCCAGCAGCTTTGCCTCCAATGAGCAGTTCTTC.

The chain joins TRBV28 to TRBJ1-1; D gene uncertain. Per the germline V gene, CDR1 is MDHEN and CDR2 is SYDVKM. The CDR3 contains 15 residues. V dropped 8 bases and J dropped 0 bases, with 16 bases sitting between them. CDR3 sequence: CASENPPPMNTEAFF. CDR3 nucleotide sequence: TGTGCCAGCGAAAACCCCCCCCCGATGAACACTGAAGCTTTCTTT.

This CDR3 is CASSNSADQPQHF. The CDR3 DNA sequence: TGTGCCAGTAGTAACAGTGCGGATCAGCCCCAGCATTTT. This chain connects TRBV19 to TRBJ1-5; D unresolved. V lost 4 bases and J lost 5, with 9 bases in between. CDR3 length: 13 residues. CDR1 and CDR2 from the germline V gene are LNHDA and SQIVND (reference sequence).

This clone occurred a few times. The chain employs TRBV14 and TRBJ1-1; tentative D call: TRBD1 (6 bases). Trimming removed 1 base from V and 1 base from J, with 10 bases in between. Germline V gene lookup returns CDR1 SGHDN and CDR2 FVKESK. This CDR3 contains 15 residues. CDR3 protein: CASSQAVRGNTEAFF. For the CDR3, the DNA is TGTGCCAGCAGCCAAGCGGTCAGGGGGAACACTGAAGCTTTCTTT.

J is TRBJ1-2 and V is TRBV5-1, with D tentatively TRBD1 (5 bases). Trimming removed 5 bases at V and 3 bases at J, with 20 bases between. This CDR3 contains 16 residues. CDR1 is SGHRS, CDR2 YFSETQ, per germline. The CDR3 DNA follows: TGCGCCAGCAGTAGGCAGGGAACGGCCGCGGACTATGGCTACACCTTC. Translating it yields CASSRQGTAADYGYTF.

CDR3 in amino acids: CASSLRQGVGVGETQYF. The CDR3 nucleotides are TGCGCCAGCAGCCTCAGACAGGGGGTTGGAGTTGGGGAGACCCAGTACTTC. The rearrangement links TRBV5-1 to TRBJ2-5; 9 nucleotides align to TRBD1. In germline, CDR1 is SGHRS, CDR2 YFSETQ. Germline trimming cut 4 bases from V and 5 bases from J; bases unmatched to any gene: 15. This CDR3 is 17 amino acids long.

The chain employs TRBV5-5 and TRBJ2-1; a weak D match, TRBD2 (6 bases). V lost 0 bases and J 0 bases, leaving 7 bases between the germline ends. Looked up from germline, CDR1 is SGHKS and CDR2 is YYEKEE (reference sequence). CDR3 size: 15 residues. The CDR3 DNA is TGTGCCAGCAGCTTGGAAGCGGGCTCCTACAATGAGCAGTTCTTC. Its protein is CASSLEAGSYNEQFF.

The chain employs TRBV4-1 and TRBJ1-1; TRBD1 matches at 9 bases. This CDR3 has 15 amino acids. V lost 3 bases and J lost 4; bases outside the gene matches: 6. The germline gives CDR1 MGHRA, CDR2 YSYEKL. The CDR3 loop is CASSQGQGGRTEAFF. The CDR3 DNA reads TGCGCCAGCAGCCAGGGACAGGGAGGCCGCACTGAAGCTTTCTTT.

This chain connects TRBV10-2 to TRBJ2-2, with D tentatively TRBD2 (5 bases). CDR1 and CDR2 (germline): WSHSY, SAAADI. The CDR3 sequence is 13 residues long. V lost 6 bases and J lost 4, with 9 bases in between. The CDR3 nucleotides are TGCGCCAGCAGCGGACTGATCACCGGGGAGCTGTTTTTT. Translation: CASSGLITGELFF.

This chain connects TRBV5-5 to TRBJ2-1; the D call may be TRBD1 or TRBD2 (5 bases each). This CDR3 spans 16 amino acids. Germline loops: CDR1 SGHKS, CDR2 YYEKEE (reference sequence). Trimming stripped 4 bases from V and 6 bases from J, with 20 bases between. CDR3 coding DNA: TGTGCCAGCAGCGGAACCGGGACCACGGTTTTCAATGAGCAGTTCTTC. This encodes CASSGTGTTVFNEQFF.

This chain joins TRBV6-5 and TRBJ1-5, with D unresolved. Germline V gives CDR1 MNHEY, CDR2 SVGAGI. V lost 6 bases, J lost 4 bases, and 13 bases lay in between. The CDR3 has 14 amino acids. The CDR3 DNA sequence: TGTGCCAGCAGCGCCTTCGGAGGGAATCAGCCCCAGCATTTT. Encoded protein: CASSAFGGNQPQHF.

This chain connects TRBV14 to TRBJ2-2, with TRBD2 identical over 10 bases. This CDR3 is built from 15 residues. Germline V gene data show CDR1 as SGHDN and CDR2 as FVKESK. With V trimmed by 4 bases and J by 5 bases, 4 bases remained unmatched. DNA of the CDR3: TGTGCCAGCAGCCGCGGACTAGCGGTAACCGGGGAGCTGTTTTTT. It translates to CASSRGLAVTGELFF. Full variable domain (outside the CDR3, taken from reference TRBV14 and TRBJ2-2): EAGVTQFPSHSVIEKGQTVTLRCDPISGHDNLYWYRRVMGKEIKFLLHFVKESKQDESGMPNNRFLAERTGGTYSTLKVQPAELEDSGVYFCASSRGLAVTGELFFGEGSRLTVL.

The rearrangement uses TRBV6-5 and TRBJ1-2; D perhaps matches TRBD1 (5 bases). V lost 6 bases, J lost 4 bases, and 15 bases lay in between. This CDR3 is 14 amino acids long. The germline V gene has CDR1 MNHEY and CDR2 SVGAGI. In nucleotides, the CDR3 is TGTGCCAGCAGGGGGGACCCCCAGACCTATGGCTACACCTTC. It encodes CASRGDPQTYGYTF.

The gene calls are TRBV5-1 and TRBJ1-1; TRBD1 agrees at 8 bases. V was pared by 4 bases and J by 3 bases, with 8 bases of the junction left unmatched. This CDR3 contains 15 residues. Germline V lookup: CDR1 SGHRS, CDR2 YFSETQ. CDR3 region: CASSVQGASDTEAFF. DNA of the CDR3: TGCGCCAGCAGCGTGCAGGGGGCGAGCGACACTGAAGCTTTCTTT.

CDR3 coding DNA: TGTGCCAGTTCCCGACCGGGACGATCTTTCTTT. Amino acid sequence: CASSRPGRSFF. The genes are TRBV6-1 and TRBJ1-1; a possible D gene is TRBD1 (5 bases). The CDR3 has 11 residues. CDR1 is MNHNS, CDR2 SASEGT, per germline. Trimming pared 9 bases from V and 12 bases from J, leaving 17 bases between.

This chain links TRBV11-2 with TRBJ2-3; D is possibly TRBD1 or TRBD2 (6 bases each). Germline CDR1 is SGHAT and CDR2 is FQNNGV. This CDR3 comprises 14 residues. The V end was cut by 8 bases, the J end by 5 bases, with 17 bases between. CDR3 nucleotide sequence: TGTGCCAGCCAGCCGTGGGGGGCCGGAGATACGCAGTATTTT. It yields the protein CASQPWGAGDTQYF.

The CDR3 sequence: CASSLGGGYEQYF. CDR3 sequence (DNA): TGTGCCAGCAGCTTAGGCGGGGGCTACGAGCAGTACTTC. The chain combines TRBV7-3 with TRBJ2-7; 7 bases align to TRBD2. The CDR3 loop spans 13 amino acids. Germline-derived CDR1 and CDR2 are SGHTA and FQGTGA. The J segment lost 3 bases and the V segment lost 2 bases, leaving 1 base of the junction unmatched.

This clone was seen just once. The V call is TRBV9, the J call TRBJ2-1, with TRBD2 matching 7 bases. V shed 0 bases, J shed 9 bases, and the junction held 6 bases outside the gene matches. The CDR3 spans 14 residues. In germline, CDR1 is SGDLS, CDR2 YYNGEE. The CDR3 nucleotides are TGTGCCAGCAGCGTAGACGCGGGAGACGCTGAGCAGTTCTTC. Residues: CASSVDAGDAEQFF.

The chain carries TRBV7-8 and TRBJ1-3; no clear D. V was shortened by 2 bases and J by 0 bases, with 8 bases between the two germline ends. Germline CDR1 and CDR2: SGHVS and FQNEAQ. CDR3 length: 15 amino acids. Written as DNA, the CDR3 is TGTGCCAGCAGCTTATCGGCAAGCTCTGGAAACACCATATATTTT. Amino acids: CASSLSASSGNTIYF.

The CDR3 region has the DNA TGTGCCAGCTCATTACCGTCTGGGGCCAACGTCCTGACTTTC. Encoded protein: CASSLPSGANVLTF. The chain combines TRBV18 with TRBJ2-6; D gene uncertain. CDR3 length equals 14 residues. Germline V gene sequence: CDR1 KGHSH, CDR2 LQKENI. V gave up 5 bases and J gave up 1 base, with 6 bases separating them.

The J gene is TRBJ1-2, the V gene TRBV19, with 7 bases identical to TRBD1. This CDR3 is built from 13 residues. V lost 3 bases, J lost 4 bases, and 2 bases stayed unmatched. The germline V gene encodes CDR1 LNHDA and CDR2 SQIVND (reference sequence). The CDR3 reads CASSIRDSYGYTF. CDR3 in DNA: TGTGCCAGTAGTATCCGGGACAGCTATGGCTACACCTTC.

The rearrangement links TRBV6-5 to TRBJ2-1; D perhaps matches TRBD1 (5 bases). This CDR3 is built from 15 residues. The germline V gene has CDR1 MNHEY and CDR2 SVGAGI. V gave up 0 bases and J gave up 8 bases, with 14 bases separating them. Here the CDR3 reads CASSYSSSRADEQFF. The CDR3, as DNA: TGTGCCAGCAGTTACTCTTCCAGCAGGGCCGATGAGCAGTTCTTC.

This clone was seen more than once but under ten times. The chain uses TRBV5-1 and TRBJ2-2, with TRBD1 as a possible D gene (5 bases). Trimming left V 2 bases short and J 5 bases short, with 13 bases between. Germline CDR1 reads SGHRS; CDR2 reads YFSETQ. This CDR3 contains 15 residues. The CDR3 region has the DNA TGCGCCAGCAGCTTCAGGGAACTCTCAACCGGGGAGCTGTTTTTT. It yields the protein CASSFRELSTGELFF.

The chain couples TRBV5-1 to TRBJ2-1; 14 positions agree with TRBD2. The CDR3 sequence is 15 residues long. V was pared by 4 bases and J by 9 bases, with 6 bases of the junction left unmatched. Germline values: CDR1 SGHRS, CDR2 YFSETQ. CDR3 sequence reads: CASSLGTSGSGEQFF. The DNA for the CDR3 is TGCGCCAGCAGCCTTGGGACTAGCGGGAGTGGTGAGCAGTTCTTC.

The chain joins TRBV7-2 to TRBJ2-1; unclear D gene. The CDR3 runs to 12 residues. Per germline, CDR1 SGHTA and CDR2 FQGNSA. Trimming took 5 bases from V and 7 from J, leaving 9 bases between them. The CDR3 loop reads CASSPSRNEQFF. The DNA of the CDR3 is TGTGCCAGCAGCCCTTCTAGGAATGAGCAGTTCTTC. The whole variable domain, remainder taken from reference TRBV7-2 and TRBJ2-1, is GAGVSQSPSNKVTEKGKDVELRCDPISGHTALYWYRQSLGQGLEFLIYFQGNSAPDKSGLPSDRFSAERTGGSVSTLTIQRTQQEDSAVYLCASSPSRNEQFFGPGTRLTVL.

The genes are TRBV18 and TRBJ2-7; D ambiguous. V was cut by 2 bases and J by 4 bases, with 6 bases left in between. The V gene's germline CDR1 is KGHSH and CDR2 LQKENI. The CDR3 sequence is 12 residues long. CDR3 sequence reads: CASSPSLYEQYF. CDR3 DNA: TGTGCCAGCTCACCAAGTTTGTACGAGCAGTACTTC.

This clone showed up just a few times. The V and J genes are TRBV7-8 and TRBJ2-7, with 9 bases lining up with TRBD2. The CDR3 length is 15 residues. Germline CDR1 SGHVS, CDR2 FQNEAQ. J gave up 3 bases and V 5 bases, and 8 bases lay outside the gene matches. CDR3 bases: TGTGCCAGCAGCCCCCGCGGCGGGGGGGACTACGAGCAGTACTTC. This sequence encodes CASSPRGGGDYEQYF.

Only a few counts were recorded for this clone. This chain's CDR3 is CASSPAGGTGELFF. DNA for the CDR3: TGTGCCAGCAGCCCTGCAGGGGGGACCGGGGAGCTGTTTTTT. This chain links TRBV2 with TRBJ2-2, with D possibly TRBD1 on 7 matching bases. The germline CDR1 and CDR2 sequences are SNHLY and FYNNEI. With 6 bases removed from V and 5 bases from J, the gap between germline ends came to 13 bases. The CDR3 is made up of 14 amino acids.

V is TRBV19 and J is TRBJ2-1; TRBD1 is a possible D gene (6 bases). V lost 5 bases, J lost 7 bases, and 18 bases lay in between. CDR1 is LNHDA and CDR2 is SQIVND in the germline V gene (reference sequence). This CDR3 region has 15 residues. The CDR3: CASSPSGERSNEQFF. CDR3 DNA: TGTGCCAGTAGTCCTTCAGGGGAGCGGTCAAATGAGCAGTTCTTC.